The 26 T cell receptor beta chains listed next were all sequenced from one sample in a study of shared T cell receptors in the human thymus. TCRdb keeps only in-frame clones here, not all; method: immunoSEQ multiplex PCR. The sample holds about 380,000 clones, around 95% seen once. The sequenced sample consisted of thymocytes. The receptors stem from a human donor.

The chain joins TRBV9 to TRBJ2-3, with D possibly matching TRBD1 (6 bases). The CDR3 spans 15 residues. Per germline, CDR1 SGDLS and CDR2 YYNGEE. The V end lost 0 bases, the J end lost 5 bases, and 13 bases lay between the germline ends. This CDR3 is CASSVAAGVRDTQYF. The DNA of the CDR3 is TGTGCCAGCAGCGTAGCTGCAGGGGTCCGAGATACGCAGTATTTT.

The V gene is TRBV28, the J gene TRBJ2-7; tentative D call: TRBD2 (7 bases). Deletions cut 8 bases from V and 3 bases from J, with 26 bases between. The germline V gene encodes CDR1 MDHEN and CDR2 SYDVKM. The CDR3 has 17 amino acids. CDR3 in amino acids: CASWGTGGADVGYEQYF. The CDR3 coding sequence is TGTGCCAGCTGGGGGACTGGGGGGGCGGACGTGGGCTACGAGCAGTACTTC.

The rearrangement uses TRBV28 and TRBJ2-3; D unresolved. CDR3 length equals 11 residues. CDR1 and CDR2 from the germline V gene are MDHEN and SYDVKM. The V gene lost 6 bases and the J gene lost 2 bases, with 3 bases spanning the gap. The CDR3 is CASRHTDTQYF. CDR3 nucleotides: TGTGCCAGCAGACACACAGATACGCAGTATTTT.

The rearrangement uses TRBV27 and TRBJ2-5; 9 nucleotides align to TRBD1. Germline CDR1 reads MNHEY; CDR2 reads SMNVEV (reference sequence). J gave up 6 bases and V 5 bases, and 4 bases lay outside the gene matches. The CDR3 runs 13 residues. CDR3 amino acids: CASSTTGGKTQYF. The DNA for the CDR3 is TGTGCCAGCAGTACGACAGGGGGAAAGACCCAGTACTTC.

Concerning this clone itself: This specimen includes other DNA sequences encoding the same CDR3. V is TRBV19 and J is TRBJ1-2; TRBD1 agrees at 9 bases. The CDR3 runs to 14 residues. Germline V gene sequence: CDR1 LNHDA, CDR2 SQIVND (reference sequence). With 5 bases clipped from V and 8 bases from J, the junction kept 9 bases outside the gene matches. CDR3 coding DNA: TGTGCCAGTAGTGTATGGGGACAGGGTAAAGGCTACACCTTC. This gives the protein CASSVWGQGKGYTF. Complete variable domain (other parts from reference TRBV19 and TRBJ1-2): DGGITQSPKYLFRKEGQNVTLSCEQNLNHDAMYWYRQDPGQGLRLIYYSQIVNDFQKGDIAEGYSVSREKKESFPLTVTSAQKNPTAFYLCASSVWGQGKGYTFGSGTRLTVV.

This clone appeared a few times. The chain uses TRBV28 and TRBJ1-1; D is undetermined. V lost 7 bases and J lost 5, with 8 bases in between. Germline CDR1 MDHEN, CDR2 SYDVKM. The CDR3 spans 11 residues. The CDR3 nucleotides are TGTGCCAGCACGGTGGGAACTGAAGCTTTCTTT. Protein sequence: CASTVGTEAFF.

The chain's CDR3 is CASSRGQANTEAFF. The CDR3 DNA is TGCGCCAGCAGCCGGGGACAGGCAAACACTGAAGCTTTCTTT. The V and J genes are TRBV4-1 and TRBJ1-1, with 8 positions matching TRBD1. The germline V gene encodes CDR1 MGHRA and CDR2 YSYEKL. With V trimmed by 4 bases and J by 2 bases, 3 bases remained unmatched. The CDR3 consists of 14 residues.

The genes are TRBV27 and TRBJ2-5; D may match TRBD1 or TRBD2 (5 bases each). CDR1 and CDR2 (germline): MNHEY, SMNVEV (reference sequence). This CDR3 has 13 residues. Trimming shortened V by 4 bases and J by 5 bases, and 11 bases separated the two germline ends. CDR3 in amino acids: CASSWGKGETQYF. As DNA, the CDR3 is TGTGCCAGCAGTTGGGGGAAAGGGGAGACCCAGTACTTC.

The CDR3 DNA follows: TGTGCCAGCAGTGAAACGGCGAAAGATACGCAGTATTTT. Translated, it gives CASSETAKDTQYF. The V gene is TRBV2, the J gene TRBJ2-3; D gene ambiguous. The CDR3 is 13 residues long. Trimming cost V 2 bases and J 5 bases, with 8 bases left between them. Germline V gene lookup returns CDR1 SNHLY and CDR2 FYNNEI.

The chain links TRBV7-2 to TRBJ2-1, with 8 bases that match TRBD2. The length of the CDR3 is 17 residues. CDR1 SGHTA and CDR2 FQGNSA come from the germline V gene. V gave up 5 bases and J gave up 0 bases; unmatched junction bases: 9. The CDR3 bases are TGTGCCAGCAGCCTCGCAGCGGGGGCGAGCTCCTACAATGAGCAGTTCTTC. Protein product: CASSLAAGASSYNEQFF.

V gene TRBV28 combines with J gene TRBJ2-2; 12 positions agree with TRBD1. The CDR3 length is 15 residues. Looked up from germline, CDR1 is MDHEN and CDR2 is SYDVKM. The junction had 6 bases not matched to a gene; V was cut back by 6 bases and J by 7 bases. CDR3 loop: CASRGDRGRIGELFF. In nucleotides, the CDR3 is TGTGCCAGCAGGGGGGACAGGGGGCGGATCGGGGAGCTGTTTTTT.

The chain combines TRBV7-9 with TRBJ1-2; 9 bases fit TRBD1. Germline assignment: CDR1 SEHNR and CDR2 FQNEAQ (reference sequence). The ends lost 5 bases at V and 6 bases at J; junction bases unmatched: 4. CDR3 size: 13 residues. CDR3 loop: CASSGTGGDGYTF. The CDR3 nucleotides read TGTGCCAGCAGCGGTACAGGGGGCGATGGCTACACCTTC.

J is TRBJ2-2 and V is TRBV11-2; weak D call: TRBD2 (5 bases). V was cut by 5 bases and J by 4 bases, with 8 bases left in between. Per the germline V gene, CDR1 is SGHAT and CDR2 is FQNNGV. CDR3 length: 13 amino acids. The CDR3: CASSQLGTGELFF. CDR3 nucleotides: TGTGCCAGCAGCCAACTAGGCACCGGGGAGCTGTTTTTT.

The chain employs TRBV6-5 and TRBJ1-1; possible D gene TRBD1, 6 bases. Germline V gene data show CDR1 as MNHEY and CDR2 as SVGAGI. This CDR3 is 14 amino acids long. The V and J ends lost 6 bases and 1 base respectively, with 12 bases between them. CDR3 protein: CASRKDSQNTEAFF. The CDR3 nucleotides are TGTGCCAGCAGGAAGGACAGCCAGAACACTGAAGCTTTCTTT.

The chain recombines TRBV6-1 with TRBJ2-3, with 9 positions matching TRBD1. CDR1 and CDR2 (germline): MNHNS, SASEGT. Trimming took 1 base from V and 2 from J; bases not matched to a gene: 10. CDR3 length: 18 residues. Here the CDR3 reads CASSEGTGAPEFTDTQYF. CDR3 nucleotide sequence: TGTGCCAGCAGTGAAGGGACAGGGGCCCCTGAATTCACAGATACGCAGTATTTT.

The rearrangement joins TRBV5-4 to TRBJ2-6; possibly TRBD2 for D (6 bases). Per the germline V gene, CDR1 is SGHNT and CDR2 is YYREEE (reference sequence). The CDR3 contains 18 residues. V shed 4 bases and J shed 0 bases, with 17 bases lying between them. CDR3 sequence (DNA): TGTGCCAGCAGCGCATGCGGGACGGAGAGCTCTGGGGCCAACGTCCTGACTTTC. Translation: CASSACGTESSGANVLTF.

This clone was counted a single time. This chain joins TRBV7-6 and TRBJ1-1; 8 bases are shared with TRBD1. Germline trimming cut 5 bases from V and 3 bases from J; bases unmatched to any gene: 8. The CDR3 extends over 15 amino acids. The germline V gene has CDR1 SGHVS and CDR2 FNYEAQ. As DNA, the CDR3 is TGTGCCAGCAGCCCGCGGACAGGGTGGGACACTGAAGCTTTCTTT. Translated: CASSPRTGWDTEAFF.

This sequence joins TRBV7-2 and TRBJ2-7; the D call may be TRBD1 or TRBD2 (5 bases each). V lost 5 bases, J lost 0 bases, and 11 bases lay in between. CDR3 length equals 14 residues. Germline V gene sequence: CDR1 SGHTA, CDR2 FQGNSA. In nucleotides, the CDR3 is TGTGCCAGCAGCACGGGACCTTACTCCTACGAGCAGTACTTC. Its translation: CASSTGPYSYEQYF.

The V and J genes are TRBV18 and TRBJ1-5, with a possible D match to TRBD1 (5 bases). The V end was cut by 2 bases, the J end by 0 bases, with 11 bases between. The germline CDR1 and CDR2 sequences are KGHSH and LQKENI. The CDR3 has 16 residues. The CDR3 DNA follows: TGTGCCAGCTCACCATTCGGACAATCTAGCAATCAGCCCCAGCATTTT. As protein: CASSPFGQSSNQPQHF.

The table lists this clone with a count of one. CDR3 residues: CASSRRQGISYEQYF. CDR3 nucleotides: TGTGCCAGCAGTAGACGACAGGGGATCTCCTACGAGCAGTACTTC. This chain uses TRBV27 with TRBJ2-7; 8 bases are shared with TRBD1. The V and J ends lost 5 bases and 0 bases, in that order; junction bases with no gene match: 6. The V gene's germline CDR1 is MNHEY and CDR2 SMNVEV (reference sequence). This CDR3 contains 15 residues.

The chain carries TRBV27 and TRBJ1-5, with TRBD1 identical over 11 bases. CDR1 is MNHEY and CDR2 is SMNVEV in the germline V gene (reference sequence). CDR3 length: 16 amino acids. V lost 2 bases to trimming and J lost 6 bases; unmatched junction nucleotides: 6. The CDR3 protein is CASSLGGTGGSQPQHF. CDR3 nucleotides: TGTGCCAGCAGTTTAGGTGGGACAGGGGGATCTCAGCCCCAGCATTTT.

V usage is TRBV7-2 and J usage is TRBJ1-5; D is unclear. The V and J ends lost 6 bases and 0 bases respectively, with 12 bases between them. Germline V gene lookup returns CDR1 SGHTA and CDR2 FQGNSA. The CDR3 runs to 15 residues. The CDR3 DNA sequence: TGTGCCAGCAGTCAGACACCTGATAGCAATCAGCCCCAGCATTTT. Its translation: CASSQTPDSNQPQHF.

The rearrangement uses TRBV5-5 and TRBJ1-1; TRBD1 matches at 9 bases. The J segment lost 4 bases and the V segment lost 4 bases, leaving 8 bases of the junction unmatched. The CDR3 consists of 15 residues. The V gene's germline CDR1 is SGHKS and CDR2 YYEKEE (reference sequence). In DNA form, the CDR3 reads TGTGCCAGCAGCGCCGAGACAGGGGGGATCACTGAAGCTTTCTTT. Translating it yields CASSAETGGITEAFF. Using reference TRBV5-5 and TRBJ1-1 for the parts outside the CDR3, the full variable domain is DAGVTQSPTHLIKTRGQQVTLRCSPISGHKSVSWYQQVLGQGPQFIFQYYEKEERGRGNFPDRFSARQFPNYSSELNVNALLLGDSALYLCASSAETGGITEAFFGQGTRLTVV.

The chain has TRBV5-6 and TRBJ2-5, with D perhaps TRBD1 (7 bases). CDR3 length: 14 residues. Germline lookup yields CDR1 SGHDT and CDR2 YYEEEE. Trimming removed 3 bases from V and 1 base from J, with 10 bases in between. The CDR3 region is CASSWRDSQETQYF. The CDR3, as DNA: TGTGCCAGCAGCTGGCGGGACAGCCAAGAGACCCAGTACTTC.

The chain carries TRBV21-1 and TRBJ1-2; the D segment call TRBD1 is taken from the table without a DNA check. TRBV21-1 is annotated as a pseudogene. This CDR3 is built from 14 residues. In nucleotides, the CDR3 is TGTGCCAGCAGCAAGGACAGGGGGAACTATGGCTACACCTTC. Translated: CASSKDRGNYGYTF.

This chain links TRBV27 with TRBJ2-7; 7 bases are a match to TRBD1. Trimming took 2 bases from V and 0 from J; bases not matched to a gene: 10. Germline CDR1 reads MNHEY; CDR2 reads SMNVEV (reference sequence). The CDR3 loop spans 17 amino acids. DNA of the CDR3: TGTGCCAGCAGTTTAATGGGCGCGACAGGGAGCTCCTACGAGCAGTACTTC. It is translated as CASSLMGATGSSYEQYF.